This T cell receptor (beta chain) is drawn from a study of blood T cell repertoires in COVID-19. Study as a whole: Researchers got acute and convalescent COVID-19 samples from the United States, Italy and Spain.

TCRdb's copy holds only in-frame clones and misses some; the assay was immunoSEQ multiplex PCR. The sample records about 220,000 clones, approximately 82% being singletons. Recovered status applied to Cohort 3 donors who had two consecutive negative PCRs. It also applied to those with clearance or with symptom resolution. The germline CDR1 and CDR2 sequences are SGHKS and YYEKEE (reference sequence). This CDR3 is 13 amino acids long. Trimming stripped 1 base from V and 6 bases from J, with 10 bases between. The receptor's source is a man aged 35-49 years who had recovered from COVID-19. The sequenced sample consisted of PBMCs or T cells enriched from blood (not recorded which). The chain combines TRBV5-5 with TRBJ1-2; no clear D. CDR3 DNA sequence: TGTGCCAGCAGCTTGTGGGGAGCTAATGGCTACACCTTC. Protein: CASSLWGANGYTF.